These 31 T cell receptor beta chains came from one sample sequenced in a study of spatial heterogeneity in lung cancer. TCRdb independently ran MiXCR on the 5' RACE reads; one entry per CDR3 protein. The sample has nearly 10,000 distinct CDR3 sequences, around 6% seen once; the top ten hold 9.5% to 13%. This sample's time point: sample taken at primary tumor resection. What these receptors recognize is not known. Study-level points and caveats: The number of expanded tumor alpha and beta chains correlated with mutation number.

The sequenced sample was lung tumor tissue, obtained at surgery. Every receptor here comes from a male donor with early-stage non-small cell lung cancer.

This clonotype has a count of ten or more. Since it is a stray read in a library aimed at alpha chains, this beta chain has a size that is not meaningful. The chain uses TRBV10-2 and TRBJ1-3, with 7 bases identical to TRBD1. Germline V gene sequence: CDR1 WSHSY, CDR2 SAAADI. This CDR3 is built from 19 residues. J was trimmed by 1 base and V by 0 bases; bases with no gene match: 12. The CDR3 reads CASSESPRGIKASGNTIYF. Written as DNA, the CDR3 is TGCGCCAGCAGTGAGTCACCCAGGGGGATAAAGGCGTCTGGAAACACCATATATTTT.

The table lists this clonotype with many counts. Found in a library prepared for alpha chains, this beta chain is an off-target read, and its abundance has little meaning. The CDR3 spells CASSLYGSSGNTIYF. CDR3 in DNA: TGTGCCAGCAGCCTTTACGGGAGCTCTGGAAACACCATATATTTT. V usage is TRBV6-4 and J usage is TRBJ1-3; D is unresolved. CDR1 MRHNA and CDR2 SNTAGT come from the germline V gene. Trimming stripped 6 bases from V and 0 bases from J, with 12 bases between. The CDR3 sequence is 15 residues long.

A note on this clonotype: Since it is a stray read in a library aimed at alpha chains, this beta chain has a size that is not meaningful. The chain couples TRBV19 to TRBJ1-2, with no clear D. The CDR3 has 11 amino acids. Per germline, CDR1 LNHDA and CDR2 SQIVND (reference sequence). V lost 10 bases and J 4 bases, leaving 10 bases between the germline ends. CDR3 nucleotide sequence: TGTGCCACCCAATTAGGCTATGGCTACACCTTC. Amino acid sequence: CATQLGYGYTF.

This clonotype was seen at least ten times. Because this beta chain is a stray read in a library intended to capture alpha chains, its abundance should not be given much weight. The chain combines TRBV20-1 with TRBJ1-1; possibly TRBD1 for D (5 bases). The germline V gene encodes CDR1 DFQATT and CDR2 SNEGSKA (reference sequence). The CDR3 is 16 amino acids. V was clipped by 0 bases and J by 1 base, with 15 bases between them. CDR3 coding DNA: TGCAGTGCTAGAGATTTGAGGCACGGACAGAACACTGAAGCTTTCTTT. Protein: CSARDLRHGQNTEAFF.

Relative to its sample, this clonotype is medium-sized (0.01 to 0.1%). A library prepared for alpha chains yielded this beta chain as an off-target read; its size is of little meaning. V is TRBV20-1 and J is TRBJ1-2; D gene unclear. V was pared by 5 bases and J by 4 bases, with 14 bases between. The CDR3 totals 13 residues. From germline, CDR1 is DFQATT and CDR2 SNEGSKA (reference sequence). In DNA, the CDR3 is TGCAGTGCTCCGGCTCGAGCATCCTATGGCTACACCTTC. Translating gives CSAPARASYGYTF.

In its sample, this clonotype ranks as medium-sized. For a library built for alpha chains, this beta chain is a stray read; little rests on its size. The chain employs TRBV9 and TRBJ1-5, with unresolved D. V gave up 0 bases and J gave up 6 bases, with 10 bases separating them. The CDR3 has 14 amino acids. Germline CDR1 reads SGDLS; CDR2 reads YYNGEE. The CDR3 DNA sequence: TGTGCCAGCAGCGTAGGTTCGTTGGGTCAGCCCCAGCATTTT. This translates into CASSVGSLGQPQHF.

This clonotype has ten or more counts. Since the library was made to target alpha chains, this beta chain is a stray read and its abundance is not meaningful. J is TRBJ1-2 and V is TRBV25-1; D possibly corresponds to TRBD1 (5 bases). Trimming removed 2 bases at V and 6 bases at J, with 10 bases between. The CDR3 has 13 residues. CDR1 MGHDK and CDR2 SYGVNS come from the germline V gene. In nucleotides, the CDR3 is TGTGCCAGCAGTGAACCGGGGCCGAATGGCTACACCTTC. This encodes CASSEPGPNGYTF.

This clonotype qualifies as medium-sized. Within a library made for alpha chains, this beta chain is off target, and its count is uninformative. V and J are TRBV5-1 and TRBJ1-2; D call uncertain. This CDR3 has 12 residues. Trimming cost V 4 bases and J 2 bases, with 6 bases left between them. Germline CDR1 is SGHRS and CDR2 is YFSETQ. This CDR3 reads CASSPQNYGYTF. The CDR3 coding sequence is TGCGCCAGCAGCCCGCAGAACTATGGCTACACCTTC. Drawing the rest from reference TRBV5-1 and TRBJ1-2, the complete variable domain is KAGVTQTPRYLIKTRGQQVTLSCSPISGHRSVSWYQQTPGQGLQFLFEYFSETQRNKGNFPGRFSGRQFSNSRSEMNVSTLELGDSALYLCASSPQNYGYTFGSGTRLTVV.

This clonotype appeared many times. The library was prepared for alpha chains; this beta chain is a stray read, so its frequency means little. The chain recombines TRBV10-3 with TRBJ2-1, with D perhaps TRBD1 (6 bases). V was cut by 10 bases and J by 7 bases, with 17 bases left in between. Germline CDR1 reads ENHRY; CDR2 reads SYGVKD. This CDR3 has 13 amino acids. The CDR3 region is CATVNPRGNEQFF. The CDR3 DNA sequence: TGTGCCACCGTGAACCCCAGGGGTAATGAGCAGTTCTTC.

This clonotype was detected a few times. Since it is a stray read in a library aimed at alpha chains, this beta chain has a size that is not meaningful. The chain joins TRBV10-3 to TRBJ2-7; D remains ambiguous. The ends were cut back, 3 bases at V and 0 bases at J, with 24 bases in the middle. Per germline, CDR1 ENHRY and CDR2 SYGVKD. CDR3 length: 19 residues. CDR3 protein: CAISESLYPDSRSSYEQYF. CDR3 coding DNA: TGTGCCATCAGTGAATCGCTATATCCAGACTCCCGCAGCTCCTACGAGCAGTACTTC.

This clonotype came up many times. This beta chain lies outside the target of a library built for alpha chains; its clone size means little. V gene TRBV12-3 or TRBV12-4 combines with J gene TRBJ1-1; 11 nucleotides match TRBD1. The CDR3 runs 16 residues. Losses at the gene ends were 6 bases for V and 1 base for J; bases not matched to a gene: 7. The CDR3 reads CASSGQGALWNTEAFF. CDR3 sequence (DNA): TGTGCCAGCAGCGGACAGGGGGCACTTTGGAACACTGAAGCTTTCTTT.

This clonotype was seen a few times. This beta chain is a stray read from a library made for alpha chains; its abundance is not meaningful. The chain is built from TRBV10-3 and TRBJ2-7, with 10 bases aligning to TRBD1. Germline CDR1 ENHRY, CDR2 SYGVKD. This CDR3 region has 15 residues. Trimming at V came to 0 bases and at J to 5 bases, leaving 4 bases not matched to a gene. CDR3 protein: CAISESYDRGHEQYV. For the CDR3, the DNA is TGTGCCATCAGTGAGTCGTATGACAGGGGGCACGAGCAGTACGTC.

This clonotype was detected many times. This beta chain is an unintended read in a library built for alpha chains; its size means little. The J gene is TRBJ2-5, the V gene TRBV5-1, with D hard to call. This CDR3 is built from 15 residues. The germline gives CDR1 SGHRS, CDR2 YFSETQ. Between the trimmed V and J ends, which lost 0 bases and 3 bases, there was a span of 12 bases. CDR3 in amino acids: CASSLGAGVEETQYF. CDR3 sequence (DNA): TGCGCCAGCAGCTTGGGGGCTGGGGTCGAAGAGACCCAGTACTTC. The variable domain in full, completed from reference TRBV5-1 and TRBJ2-5, reads KAGVTQTPRYLIKTRGQQVTLSCSPISGHRSVSWYQQTPGQGLQFLFEYFSETQRNKGNFPGRFSGRQFSNSRSEMNVSTLELGDSALYLCASSLGAGVEETQYFGPGTRLLVL.

Many counts were recorded for this clonotype. Since it is a stray read in a library aimed at alpha chains, this beta chain has a size that is not meaningful. The rearrangement uses TRBV27 and TRBJ2-3, with TRBD1 as a possible D gene (5 bases). V was shortened by 5 bases and J by 2 bases, with 14 bases between the two germline ends. Germline V gene lookup returns CDR1 MNHEY and CDR2 SMNVEV (reference sequence). This CDR3 has 15 residues. The CDR3 DNA reads as TGTGCCAGCAGTCTCAGGGTTGGAACCACAGATACGCAGTATTTT. Its protein product is CASSLRVGTTDTQYF.

By sample share, this clonotype is medium-sized. This beta chain represents an off-target read in a library built for alpha chains; its size is of limited meaning. The V gene is TRBV20-1, the J gene TRBJ2-1; 10 bases line up with TRBD2. The CDR3 has 16 amino acids. Germline CDR1 is DFQATT and CDR2 is SNEGSKA (reference sequence). The ends lost 4 bases at V and 5 bases at J; junction bases unmatched: 11. DNA of the CDR3: TGCAGTGCTAAACACCTAGCGGGAGCAAATGACAATGAGCAGTTCTTC. This encodes CSAKHLAGANDNEQFF.

This clonotype was seen ten or more times. This beta chain appears as a stray read in a library generated for alpha chains; its size is not informative. The CDR3 DNA reads TGCGCCAGCAGCACTAACCGGGACAGGCCAAGCACAGATACGCAGTATTTT. This codes for CASSTNRDRPSTDTQYF. This chain connects TRBV5-1 to TRBJ2-3, with 8 bases aligning to TRBD1. The CDR3 totals 17 residues. J lost 0 bases, V lost 4 bases, and 10 bases had no gene match. Germline V gene lookup returns CDR1 SGHRS and CDR2 YFSETQ.

With regard to this clonotype: This beta chain appears as a stray read in a library generated for alpha chains; its size is not informative. This chain joins TRBV30 and TRBJ1-1, with D tentatively TRBD1 (5 bases). The V end lost 5 bases, the J end lost 0 bases, and 19 bases lay between the germline ends. This CDR3 comprises 16 residues. Germline V gives CDR1 GTSNPN, CDR2 SVGIG (reference sequence). The CDR3 loop reads CAWLVGGARLNTEAFF. The DNA for the CDR3 is TGTGCCTGGCTTGTTGGAGGGGCAAGACTGAACACTGAAGCTTTCTTT.

In the case of this clonotype: One end of the junction varies from germline; a read error may be responsible. Little can be read into the size of this beta chain, an off-target read in a library designed for alpha chains. The J gene is TRBJ2-7, the V gene TRBV27; 7 nucleotides line up with TRBD2. Germline loops: CDR1 MNHEY, CDR2 SMNVEV (reference sequence). This CDR3 region has 13 residues. The CDR3 here is CASSRTSQYVQYF. Written as DNA, the CDR3 is TGTGCCAGCAGTCGGACTAGTCAGTACGTGCAGTACTTC.

This clonotype was seen repeatedly, ten times or more. The library was prepared for alpha chains; this beta chain is a stray read, so its frequency means little. The chain couples TRBV13 to TRBJ2-2, with D perhaps TRBD2 (6 bases). This CDR3 region has 14 residues. Trimming stripped 5 bases from V and 8 bases from J, with 15 bases between. The germline gives CDR1 PRHDT, CDR2 FYEKMQ (reference sequence). CDR3 sequence: CASSLRGTTGELFF. Written as DNA, the CDR3 is TGTGCCAGCAGCCTGCGGGGCACCACGGGGGAGCTGTTTTTT.

Regarding this clonotype: Little can be read into the size of this beta chain, an off-target read in a library designed for alpha chains. V usage is TRBV28 and J usage is TRBJ1-4, with 8 nucleotides matching TRBD1. The germline gives CDR1 MDHEN, CDR2 SYDVKM. With V trimmed by 2 bases and J by 1 base, 6 bases remained unmatched. The CDR3 is made up of 17 amino acids. CDR3 sequence reads: CASSLAGGLGTNEKLFF. CDR3 DNA: TGTGCCAGCAGTTTAGCAGGGGGCTTGGGAACTAATGAAAAACTGTTTTTT.

This clonotype was seen ten or more times. Since it is a stray read in a library aimed at alpha chains, this beta chain has a size that is not meaningful. V gene TRBV7-9 combines with J gene TRBJ2-1; no clear D. The V end lost 4 bases, the J end lost 12 bases, and 19 bases lay between the germline ends. This CDR3 is 14 amino acids long. Germline CDR1 is SEHNR and CDR2 is FQNEAQ (reference sequence). The CDR3 DNA reads TGTGCCAGCAGCTCTACCTCGGACCGCTGGATGCAGTTCTTC. Protein sequence: CASSSTSDRWMQFF.

This clonotype was counted ten times or more. As an off-target read in a library built for alpha chains, this beta chain has a frequency of little significance. This rearrangement joins TRBV20-1 to TRBJ1-5; D is undetermined. The CDR3 loop spans 14 amino acids. Per the germline V gene, CDR1 is DFQATT and CDR2 is SNEGSKA (reference sequence). Trimming stripped 2 bases from V and 3 bases from J, with 11 bases between. The CDR3 spells CSARRAEYNQPQHF. The CDR3 DNA is TGCAGTGCTAGAAGGGCAGAATACAATCAGCCCCAGCATTTT.

This clonotype was seen a handful of times. A library prepared for alpha chains yielded this beta chain as an off-target read; its size is of little meaning. The V and J genes are TRBV2 and TRBJ1-6, with TRBD1 as a possible D gene (6 bases). This CDR3 is 13 amino acids long. CDR1 is SNHLY, CDR2 FYNNEI, per germline. Trimming stripped 4 bases from V and 7 bases from J, with 8 bases between. The CDR3 DNA reads TGTGCCAGCAGTGGAGGGGGGAATTCACCCCTCCACTTT. Translated, it gives CASSGGGNSPLHF.

This clonotype was counted ten times or more. This beta chain lies outside the target of a library built for alpha chains; its clone size means little. The V and J genes are TRBV12-3 or TRBV12-4 and TRBJ1-6; possibly TRBD1 for D (5 bases). Trimming took 6 bases from V and 9 from J, leaving 9 bases between them. The CDR3 runs to 12 residues. The CDR3 nucleotides read TGTGCCAGCAGCTCCAGGGTTTCACCCCTCCACTTT. This gives the protein CASSSRVSPLHF.

This clonotype was seen at least ten times. The library was built for alpha chains, so this beta chain is an off-target read and its size means little. This chain uses TRBV7-2 with TRBJ2-1; TRBD2 matches at 13 bases. Trimming removed 0 bases from V and 8 bases from J; junction bases left unmatched: 7. The CDR3 is made up of 17 amino acids. The germline V gene encodes CDR1 SGHTA and CDR2 FQGNSA. CDR3 sequence: CASSLARLAGGQDEQFF. CDR3 in DNA: TGTGCCAGCAGCTTAGCGCGACTAGCGGGAGGCCAAGATGAGCAGTTCTTC.

This clonotype is termed medium-sized. A library prepared for alpha chains yielded this beta chain as an off-target read; its size is of little meaning. This sequence joins TRBV14 and TRBJ2-1; D may be TRBD2 (5 bases). Trimming cost V 4 bases and J 5 bases, with 9 bases left between them. The CDR3 sequence is 13 residues long. In germline, CDR1 is SGHDN, CDR2 FVKESK. The CDR3 region has the DNA TGTGCCAGCAGCCCGGGGTCTCACAATGAGCAGTTCTTC. This sequence encodes CASSPGSHNEQFF. The complete variable domain, with remaining parts taken from reference TRBV14 and TRBJ2-1, reads EAGVTQFPSHSVIEKGQTVTLRCDPISGHDNLYWYRRVMGKEIKFLLHFVKESKQDESGMPNNRFLAERTGGTYSTLKVQPAELEDSGVYFCASSPGSHNEQFFGPGTRLTVL.

This clonotype showed up just a few times. A library made for alpha chains picked up this beta chain off target, so its size means little. V usage is TRBV9 and J usage is TRBJ2-3, with 7 bases that match TRBD1. The CDR3 covers 15 residues. From germline, CDR1 is SGDLS and CDR2 YYNGEE. The J segment lost 2 bases and the V segment lost 0 bases, leaving 3 bases of the junction unmatched. The CDR3 is CASSVAGQNTDTQYF. In nucleotides, the CDR3 is TGTGCCAGCAGCGTAGCGGGACAGAACACAGATACGCAGTATTTT.

This clonotype has at least ten counts. This beta chain turned up in a library designed for alpha chains; as an off-target read, its abundance says little. The rearrangement links TRBV7-3 to TRBJ2-2; D perhaps matches TRBD1 (5 bases). Trimming cost V 0 bases and J 6 bases, with 14 bases left between them. Germline V CDR1 and CDR2: SGHTA, FQGTGA. This CDR3 has 16 residues. CDR3: CASSLTGPARAGELFF. DNA of the CDR3: TGTGCCAGCAGCTTAACGGGGCCAGCAAGGGCCGGGGAGCTGTTTTTT.

This clonotype was recorded at least ten times. Little can be read into the size of this beta chain, an off-target read in a library designed for alpha chains. Here the CDR3 DNA reads TGTGCCTCCCAGGGGGGAACTAGCGATGAGCAGTTCTTC. It yields the protein CASQGGTSDEQFF. The chain couples TRBV10-3 to TRBJ2-1; D is possibly TRBD1 or TRBD2 (7 bases each). The CDR3 is made up of 13 amino acids. The V and J ends lost 11 bases and 8 bases respectively, with 19 bases between them. Per the germline V gene, CDR1 is ENHRY and CDR2 is SYGVKD.

This clonotype is judged medium-sized. Being off target in a library aimed at alpha chains, this beta chain has a size of little meaning. The chain carries TRBV9 and TRBJ2-3; 9 bases agree with TRBD1. Germline assignment: CDR1 SGDLS and CDR2 YYNGEE. The CDR3 is made up of 15 amino acids. With V trimmed by 4 bases and J by 4 bases, 7 bases remained unmatched. The CDR3 sequence: CASSPQRQGADTQYF. DNA of the CDR3: TGTGCCAGCAGCCCTCAACGACAGGGGGCAGATACGCAGTATTTT.

This clonotype was recorded many times. This beta chain is a stray read from a library made for alpha chains; its abundance is not meaningful. The chain carries TRBV11-2 and TRBJ1-6, with a tentative D call TRBD1 (5 bases). Trimming took off 5 bases at V and 8 bases at J, with 16 bases between the two ends. Germline CDR1 reads SGHAT; CDR2 reads FQNNGV. This CDR3 region has 15 residues. DNA for the CDR3: TGTGCCAGCAGCCCGGGACCGTTCCCCGATTCACCCCTCCACTTT. Amino acid sequence: CASSPGPFPDSPLHF.